These 27 T cell receptor beta chains share one sample of origin, sequenced in a study of blood T cell repertoires in COVID-19. Method: immunoSEQ multiplex PCR; TCRdb's copy keeps in-frame clones and lacks some. The data contain about 220,000 clones, 70% to 90% of them singletons. Sequencing used peripheral blood. Receptor source: a woman in her seventies with COVID-19, enrolled during active disease.

The rearrangement uses TRBV19 and TRBJ2-7, with a possible D match to TRBD2 (5 bases). Germline V gene data show CDR1 as LNHDA and CDR2 as SQIVND (reference sequence). V lost 5 bases and J 2 bases, leaving 16 bases between the germline ends. This CDR3 is 15 amino acids long. The CDR3 reads CASSSEGVGPYEQYF. The CDR3, as DNA: TGTGCCAGTAGTTCCGAGGGAGTGGGCCCCTACGAGCAGTACTTC.

J is TRBJ2-2 and V is TRBV24-1; TRBD1 aligns across 8 bases. The germline gives CDR1 KGHDR, CDR2 SFDVKD. Trimming removed 5 bases from V and 6 bases from J; junction bases left unmatched: 7. The CDR3 runs 15 residues. CDR3 DNA sequence: TGTGCCACCAGTGCCGGACAGGGATTTTCCGGGGAGCTGTTTTTT. This translates into CATSAGQGFSGELFF.

The chain employs TRBV18 and TRBJ2-1; TRBD2 aligns across 12 bases. The CDR3 covers 20 residues. V trimming: 3 bases; J trimming: 8 bases; junction bases outside the gene matches: 20. Germline V gene lookup returns CDR1 KGHSH and CDR2 LQKENI. The CDR3 spells CASSPLQTSGGFLQKDEQFF. As DNA, the CDR3 is TGTGCCAGCTCACCGCTCCAGACTAGCGGGGGTTTCCTTCAGAAGGATGAGCAGTTCTTC.

J is TRBJ1-1 and V is TRBV19; 8 bases map to TRBD1. The V gene's germline CDR1 is LNHDA and CDR2 SQIVND (reference sequence). This CDR3 region has 13 residues. V was pared by 6 bases and J by 4 bases, with 4 bases of the junction left unmatched. CDR3 sequence (DNA): TGTGCCAGTAGGAACAGGGGGAGCACTGAAGCTTTCTTT. Translating it yields CASRNRGSTEAFF.

The chain has TRBV6-2 or TRBV6-3 and TRBJ2-7, with TRBD1 matching 8 bases. From germline, CDR1 is MNHEY and CDR2 SVGEGT. This CDR3 contains 15 residues. Trimming at V came to 2 bases and at J to 2 bases, leaving 5 bases not matched to a gene. The CDR3 spells CASSYRDRSTYEQYF. CDR3 DNA sequence: TGTGCCAGCAGTTACAGGGACAGGTCGACCTACGAGCAGTACTTC.

This chain connects TRBV5-1 to TRBJ2-7; TRBD2 aligns across 8 bases. The CDR3 length is 13 residues. Germline V gene data show CDR1 as SGHRS and CDR2 as YFSETQ. V shed 3 bases, J shed 5 bases, and the junction held 4 bases outside the gene matches. This chain's CDR3 is CASSSQRGNEQYF. The CDR3 DNA reads TGCGCCAGCAGCTCCCAGCGGGGGAACGAGCAGTACTTC.

In its sample, this clone was seen a few times. J is TRBJ1-1 and V is TRBV7-9; 7 bases agree with TRBD1. CDR1 is SEHNR, CDR2 FQNEAQ, per germline (reference sequence). After removal of 7 bases from V and 1 base from J, the junction contained 6 bases not matched to a gene. CDR3 length: 14 residues. The DNA for the CDR3 is TGTGCCAGCATATGGACAGGTTCGAACACTGAAGCTTTCTTT. It specifies CASIWTGSNTEAFF. The full variable domain, completed using reference TRBV7-9 and TRBJ1-1, is DTGVSQNPRHKITKRGQNVTFRCDPISEHNRLYWYRQTLGQGPEFLTYFQNEAQLEKSRLLSDRFSAERPKGSFSTLEIQRTEQGDSAMYLCASIWTGSNTEAFFGQGTRLTVV.

The J gene is TRBJ1-1, the V gene TRBV9; D possibly corresponds to TRBD1 (5 bases). The CDR3 runs 14 residues. Per germline, CDR1 SGDLS and CDR2 YYNGEE. The V and J ends lost 0 bases and 4 bases respectively, with 10 bases between them. In nucleotides, the CDR3 is TGTGCCAGCAGCGTAGAAGAAGGGGCCACTGAAGCTTTCTTT. It yields the protein CASSVEEGATEAFF.

J is TRBJ2-1 and V is TRBV4-2; TRBD2 aligns across 10 bases. Germline CDR1 reads LGHNA; CDR2 reads YNFKEQ. The J segment lost 3 bases and the V segment lost 3 bases, leaving 8 bases of the junction unmatched. The CDR3 is made up of 17 amino acids. CDR3 nucleotides: TGTGCCAGCAGCCAGTCCATAGCGGGGGGAATCTACAATGAGCAGTTCTTC. The encoded protein is CASSQSIAGGIYNEQFF.

The gene calls are TRBV9 and TRBJ1-5; 7 bases match TRBD1. With 4 bases clipped from V and 6 bases from J, the junction kept 4 bases outside the gene matches. From germline, CDR1 is SGDLS and CDR2 YYNGEE. There are 13 residues in the CDR3. The CDR3 spells CASSREGAQPQHF. CDR3 sequence (DNA): TGTGCCAGCAGCCGCGAGGGGGCTCAGCCCCAGCATTTT.

In this sample, this clone turned up a few times. This chain connects TRBV19 to TRBJ2-7; D perhaps matches TRBD1 (6 bases). Trimming removed 2 bases at V and 9 bases at J, with 23 bases between. Per germline, CDR1 LNHDA and CDR2 SQIVND (reference sequence). The CDR3 is made up of 16 amino acids. In DNA, the CDR3 is TGTGCCAGTAGTATAAATCCGGGACAAGGTGGGGTGGGGCAGTACTTC. Amino acids: CASSINPGQGGVGQYF.

V usage is TRBV6-5 and J usage is TRBJ2-7; no definite D call. Trimming cost V 7 bases and J 3 bases, with 10 bases left between them. Germline-derived CDR1 and CDR2 are MNHEY and SVGAGI. The CDR3 is 12 amino acids. The CDR3 nucleotides read TGTGCCAGCATCTCGCTAAACTACGAGCAGTACTTC. Protein: CASISLNYEQYF.

The rearrangement joins TRBV5-1 to TRBJ1-1; D is uncertain. This CDR3 contains 13 residues. Trimming removed 4 bases from V and 0 bases from J, with 7 bases in between. The germline gives CDR1 SGHRS, CDR2 YFSETQ. CDR3 region: CASSPLLNTEAFF. The CDR3 region has the DNA TGCGCCAGCAGCCCACTTTTGAACACTGAAGCTTTCTTT.

The V and J genes are TRBV19 and TRBJ1-2; maybe TRBD1 (6 bases). The CDR3 length is 17 residues. V was cut by 5 bases and J by 0 bases, with 19 bases left in between. Per the germline V gene, CDR1 is LNHDA and CDR2 is SQIVND (reference sequence). CDR3 DNA: TGTGCCAGTAGTCAAATGCAGGGGCGCTCGTCTAACTATGGCTACACCTTC. Residues: CASSQMQGRSSNYGYTF. The full variable domain, in which reference TRBV19 and TRBJ1-2 provide the parts outside the CDR3, is DGGITQSPKYLFRKEGQNVTLSCEQNLNHDAMYWYRQDPGQGLRLIYYSQIVNDFQKGDIAEGYSVSREKKESFPLTVTSAQKNPTAFYLCASSQMQGRSSNYGYTFGSGTRLTVV.

This chain uses TRBV7-2 with TRBJ2-2, with no clear D. Germline CDR1 SGHTA, CDR2 FQGNSA. This CDR3 contains 12 residues. Trimming removed 7 bases at V and 5 bases at J, with 8 bases between. CDR3 loop: CASTESTGELFF. The CDR3 nucleotides read TGTGCCAGCACGGAGAGTACCGGGGAGCTGTTTTTT. The whole variable domain, remainder taken from reference TRBV7-2 and TRBJ2-2, is GAGVSQSPSNKVTEKGKDVELRCDPISGHTALYWYRQSLGQGLEFLIYFQGNSAPDKSGLPSDRFSAERTGGSVSTLTIQRTQQEDSAVYLCASTESTGELFFGEGSRLTVL.

The chain recombines TRBV7-4 with TRBJ1-1; tentatively, D is TRBD1 (6 bases). This CDR3 region has 19 residues. With 1 base removed from V and 1 base from J, the gap between germline ends came to 22 bases. CDR1 is SGHVT, CDR2 SQSDAQ, per germline. DNA for the CDR3: TGTGCCAGCAGCTTAGGAGGCAGGGGCCCGGAAGCTACGAACACTGAAGCTTTCTTT. Protein sequence: CASSLGGRGPEATNTEAFF.

The rearrangement links TRBV19 to TRBJ2-1, with TRBD2 identical over 13 bases. V gave up 4 bases and J gave up 7 bases; unmatched junction bases: 10. This CDR3 is built from 17 residues. Germline loops: CDR1 LNHDA, CDR2 SQIVND (reference sequence). The CDR3 loop reads CASSKKGQTSGRNEQFF. The CDR3 region has the DNA TGTGCCAGTAGTAAGAAGGGTCAGACTAGCGGGAGGAATGAGCAGTTCTTC.

The chain joins TRBV6-5 to TRBJ2-3; D might be TRBD2 (6 bases). The CDR3 sequence is 13 residues long. Germline V CDR1 and CDR2: MNHEY, SVGAGI. The V end lost 6 bases, the J end lost 5 bases, and 12 bases lay between the germline ends. The DNA of the CDR3 is TGTGCCAGCAGCCCATCCGGGGGAGATACGCAGTATTTT. Translation gives CASSPSGGDTQYF.

The rearrangement uses TRBV19 and TRBJ1-2, with TRBD1 identical over 7 bases. Germline-derived CDR1 and CDR2 are LNHDA and SQIVND (reference sequence). The CDR3 spans 14 residues. With 7 bases clipped from V and 4 bases from J, the junction kept 9 bases outside the gene matches. In DNA, the CDR3 is TGTGCCAGTAAAGCGACCGGGACAGCCTATGGCTACACCTTC. Translating it yields CASKATGTAYGYTF.

The chain couples TRBV18 to TRBJ2-1, with 9 bases lining up with TRBD1. This CDR3 spans 17 amino acids. J lost 8 bases, V lost 3 bases, and 14 bases had no gene match. CDR1 is KGHSH, CDR2 LQKENI, per germline. CDR3 sequence reads: CASSPDRGREMGDEQFF. CDR3 sequence (DNA): TGTGCCAGCTCACCTGACAGGGGGAGAGAAATGGGGGATGAGCAGTTCTTC.

The CDR3 protein is CASSSGRDTEAFF. CDR3 nucleotides: TGTGCCAGCTCATCTGGGAGGGACACTGAAGCTTTCTTT. This chain connects TRBV18 to TRBJ1-1; no clear D. V was trimmed by 5 bases and J by 3 bases, leaving 10 bases between them. This CDR3 region has 13 residues. Per germline, CDR1 KGHSH and CDR2 LQKENI.

This clone appeared a single time. The chain joins TRBV7-3 to TRBJ1-2, with D perhaps matching TRBD1 (5 bases). The germline V and J ends were trimmed by 11 bases and 4 bases, with 17 bases remaining between them. In germline, CDR1 is SGHTA, CDR2 FQGTGA. The CDR3 is made up of 13 amino acids. Written as DNA, the CDR3 is TGTGCCCGGGGGAAGACCCTTTCCTATGGCTACACCTTC. Its protein product is CARGKTLSYGYTF.

CDR3 bases: TGTGCCAGCAGCCAGGGACAAAGCACTGAAGCTTTCTTT. As protein: CASSQGQSTEAFF. The chain is built from TRBV12-3 or TRBV12-4 and TRBJ1-1, with a possible D match to TRBD1 (6 bases). The CDR3 is 13 amino acids. Between the trimmed V and J ends, which lost 6 bases and 4 bases, there was a span of 12 bases.

The chain employs TRBV6-2 or TRBV6-3 and TRBJ1-4; D may be TRBD1 (5 bases). V gave up 4 bases and J gave up 9 bases, with 15 bases separating them. CDR1 and CDR2 (germline): MNHEY, SVGEGT. The CDR3 is made up of 14 amino acids. CDR3 DNA: TGTGCCAGCAGTTTAACAGGCGACTCCAAAAAACTGTTTTTT. Encoded protein: CASSLTGDSKKLFF.

The V and J genes are TRBV12-3 or TRBV12-4 and TRBJ2-7; no clear D gene. The V end was cut by 5 bases, the J end by 3 bases, with 11 bases between. The CDR3 covers 13 residues. CDR3 nucleotide sequence: TGTGCCAGCAGTCTGAACCGAGGCTACGAGCAGTACTTC. Protein product: CASSLNRGYEQYF.

This chain connects TRBV19 to TRBJ1-2, with 9 bases matching TRBD1. The V gene's germline CDR1 is LNHDA and CDR2 SQIVND (reference sequence). J gave up 3 bases and V 3 bases, and 2 bases lay outside the gene matches. CDR3 length equals 14 residues. The CDR3 sequence: CASSMWDRDYGYTF. The CDR3 region has the DNA TGTGCCAGTAGTATGTGGGACAGGGACTATGGCTACACCTTC. The entire variable domain, with the rest obtained from reference TRBV19 and TRBJ1-2, is as follows: DGGITQSPKYLFRKEGQNVTLSCEQNLNHDAMYWYRQDPGQGLRLIYYSQIVNDFQKGDIAEGYSVSREKKESFPLTVTSAQKNPTAFYLCASSMWDRDYGYTFGSGTRLTVV.

This chain connects TRBV3-1 (or the pseudogene TRBV3-2) to TRBJ2-2; TRBD1 might be the D (5 bases). V was trimmed by 1 base and J by 6 bases, leaving 6 bases between them. Germline CDR1 reads LGHDT; CDR2 reads YNNKEL (reference sequence). The CDR3 extends over 13 amino acids. DNA of the CDR3: TGTGCCAGCAGCCAAGGGACATCCGGGGAGCTGTTTTTT. The encoded protein is CASSQGTSGELFF.